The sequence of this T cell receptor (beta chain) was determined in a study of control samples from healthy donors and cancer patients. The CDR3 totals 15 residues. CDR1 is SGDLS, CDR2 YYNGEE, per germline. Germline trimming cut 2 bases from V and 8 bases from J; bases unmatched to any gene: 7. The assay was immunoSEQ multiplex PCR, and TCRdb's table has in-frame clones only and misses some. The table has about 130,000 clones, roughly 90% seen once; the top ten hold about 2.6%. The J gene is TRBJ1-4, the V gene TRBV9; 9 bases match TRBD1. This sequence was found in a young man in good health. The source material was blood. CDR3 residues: CASSVQDRGGEKLFF. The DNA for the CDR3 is TGTGCCAGCAGCGTGCAAGACAGGGGGGGCGAAAAACTGTTTTTT.